This entry lists 30 T cell receptor beta chains sequenced from one sample in a study of a mutant IDH1 vaccine in newly diagnosed glioma. No antigens are known for them. The assay was immunoSEQ multiplex PCR, and TCRdb's table has in-frame clones only and misses some. The profile covers approximately 60,000 clones, with roughly 68% appearing a single time and approximately 4.8% taken by the ten largest. Time point: week 35, safety follow-up. Doses consisted of 300 ug of mutant IDH1 20-mer peptide each, paired with topical imiquimod. Sequences were derived from PBMCs, sampled from a glioma patient whose treatment included an IDH1 peptide vaccine. The source of these receptors is a man aged 50-59 years with glioma.

The CDR3 protein is CASSFIQKETQYF. The CDR3 DNA reads TGTGCCAGCAGCTTTATCCAGAAAGAGACCCAGTACTTC. The rearrangement joins TRBV7-2 to TRBJ2-5; D is unresolved. Trimming removed 3 bases from V and 3 bases from J, with 8 bases in between. The CDR3 has 13 amino acids. CDR1 is SGHTA, CDR2 FQGNSA, per germline.

On this clone: At one of its ends the junction is not consistent with the germline gene, which may arise from a read error. V and J are TRBV7-7 and TRBJ1-1, with 8 bases lining up with TRBD1. The CDR3 runs to 15 residues. Germline V gene lookup returns CDR1 SSHAT and CDR2 FNYEAQ (reference sequence). The CDR3 DNA sequence: TGTGCTAGCAGCCCCACCCCAGGGGGCATGGCTGAAGCTTTCTTT. This codes for CASSPTPGGMAEAFF.

The chain joins TRBV5-1 to TRBJ2-3, with 8 bases aligning to TRBD2. CDR3 length: 14 amino acids. Losses at the gene ends were 2 bases for V and 5 bases for J; bases not matched to a gene: 4. Germline values: CDR1 SGHRS, CDR2 YFSETQ. The CDR3 loop reads CASSFSGGGDTQYF. CDR3 DNA: TGCGCCAGCAGCTTTTCGGGAGGGGGAGATACGCAGTATTTT.

The chain couples TRBV27 to TRBJ1-4; possibly TRBD1 for D (6 bases). The CDR3 consists of 13 residues. Germline-derived CDR1 and CDR2 are MNHEY and SMNVEV (reference sequence). V lost 2 bases, J lost 11 bases, and 12 bases lay in between. The CDR3 bases are TGTGCCAGCAGTTTAAAGGGGGGAGGGAAACTGTTTTTT. Residues: CASSLKGGGKLFF. The full variable domain, with the rest looked up from reference TRBV27 and TRBJ1-4, is EAQVTQNPRYLITVTGKKLTVTCSQNMNHEYMSWYRQDPGLGLRQIYYSMNVEVTDKGDVPEGYKVSRKEKRNFPLILESPSPNQTSLYFCASSLKGGGKLFFGSGTQLSVL.

V is TRBV27 and J is TRBJ2-1; D possibly corresponds to TRBD2 (6 bases). Per germline, CDR1 MNHEY and CDR2 SMNVEV (reference sequence). The CDR3 totals 13 residues. Between the trimmed V and J ends, which lost 4 bases and 5 bases, there was a span of 9 bases. CDR3 amino acids: CASSSGGHNEQFF. The CDR3 DNA sequence: TGTGCCAGCAGTTCCGGGGGTCACAATGAGCAGTTCTTC.

V is TRBV5-1 and J is TRBJ2-3; D remains unclear. The germline V gene has CDR1 SGHRS and CDR2 YFSETQ. The CDR3 has 13 residues. V was shortened by 1 base and J by 2 bases, with 5 bases between the two germline ends. The CDR3 DNA is TGCGCCAGCAGCTTGAACCCCACAGATACGCAGTATTTT. This translates into CASSLNPTDTQYF.

This clone was counted a single time. The V call is TRBV14, the J call TRBJ2-2, with D tentatively TRBD2 (6 bases). Germline loops: CDR1 SGHDN, CDR2 FVKESK. CDR3 length: 14 residues. With 1 base removed from V and 5 bases from J, the gap between germline ends came to 8 bases. The CDR3 loop is CASSQGAGTGELFF. The CDR3 DNA reads as TGTGCCAGCAGCCAAGGTGCGGGAACCGGGGAGCTGTTTTTT.

The genes are TRBV4-3 and TRBJ1-2, with D hard to call. V was shortened by 0 bases and J by 2 bases, with 10 bases between the two germline ends. This CDR3 is 15 amino acids long. Germline-derived CDR1 and CDR2 are LGHNA and YSLEER. The CDR3 nucleotides are TGCGCCAGCAGCCAAGATCTCGCCCTGAACTATGGCTACACCTTC. It codes for CASSQDLALNYGYTF.

The chain joins TRBV7-2 to TRBJ2-3; TRBD1 agrees at 8 bases. The CDR3 consists of 14 residues. V trimming: 5 bases; J trimming: 3 bases; junction bases outside the gene matches: 4. The germline V gene has CDR1 SGHTA and CDR2 FQGNSA. CDR3 DNA: TGTGCCAGCAGCCTGGACAGGGAAACAGATACGCAGTATTTT. Translated: CASSLDRETDTQYF.

The chain employs TRBV15 and TRBJ1-5; D gene ambiguous. This CDR3 is built from 14 residues. Deletions cut 3 bases from V and 2 bases from J, with 8 bases between. Germline assignment: CDR1 LNHNV and CDR2 YYDKDF (reference sequence). The CDR3 DNA reads as TGTGCCACCAGCAGTGAGGCGGGCAATCAGCCCCAGCATTTT. Protein: CATSSEAGNQPQHF. The complete variable domain, with remaining parts taken from reference TRBV15 and TRBJ1-5, reads DAMVIQNPRYQVTQFGKPVTLSCSQTLNHNVMYWYQQKSSQAPKLLFHYYDKDFNNEADTPDNFQSRRPNTSFCFLDIRSPGLGDTAMYLCATSSEAGNQPQHFGDGTRLSIL.

This chain connects TRBV5-1 to TRBJ2-5; the match to TRBD1 covers 7 bases. The V gene's germline CDR1 is SGHRS and CDR2 YFSETQ. CDR3 length: 16 amino acids. V lost 4 bases, J lost 5 bases, and 14 bases stayed unmatched. The CDR3 region has the DNA TGCGCCAGCAGCCTAACAGGGGCGGTCGGTGTTGAGACCCAGTACTTC. Protein product: CASSLTGAVGVETQYF.

CDR3 in DNA: TGTGCCTGGAGTGTACAAGTCTCGGGGGTAGGCAATGAGCAGTTCTTC. This gives the protein CAWSVQVSGVGNEQFF. V gene TRBV30 combines with J gene TRBJ2-1, with D perhaps matching TRBD2 (6 bases). V lost 0 bases to trimming and J lost 6 bases, with 18 bases between them. Germline loops: CDR1 GTSNPN, CDR2 SVGIG (reference sequence). The CDR3 is made up of 16 amino acids.

The V and J genes are TRBV6-4 and TRBJ2-3, with unresolved D. The V gene's germline CDR1 is MRHNA and CDR2 SNTAGT. This CDR3 has 13 residues. The V end lost 2 bases, the J end lost 2 bases, and 5 bases lay between the germline ends. The CDR3 region is CASSDSPTDTQYF. The CDR3 DNA reads as TGTGCCAGCAGTGACAGTCCCACAGATACGCAGTATTTT.

This sequence joins TRBV27 and TRBJ1-5; D not resolved. Germline CDR1 and CDR2: MNHEY and SMNVEV (reference sequence). V gave up 0 bases and J gave up 1 base, with 7 bases separating them. This CDR3 region has 15 residues. DNA for the CDR3: TGTGCCAGCAGTTTATCGATTGACAGCAATCAGCCCCAGCATTTT. Protein product: CASSLSIDSNQPQHF.

This clone was recorded only once. The chain is built from TRBV7-9 and TRBJ1-6, with D unclear. V was shortened by 5 bases and J by 8 bases, with 13 bases between the two germline ends. The CDR3 is 14 residues long. CDR1 is SEHNR, CDR2 FQNEAQ, per germline (reference sequence). CDR3 in DNA: TGTGCCAGCAGCCCCGCCCGGTGGGATTCACCCCTCCACTTT. This sequence encodes CASSPARWDSPLHF. The full variable domain, its missing parts supplied by reference TRBV7-9 and TRBJ1-6, is DTGVSQNPRHKITKRGQNVTFRCDPISEHNRLYWYRQTLGQGPEFLTYFQNEAQLEKSRLLSDRFSAERPKGSFSTLEIQRTEQGDSAMYLCASSPARWDSPLHFGNGTRLTVT.

The chain links TRBV6-5 to TRBJ2-7; D is uncertain. V was shortened by 0 bases and J by 1 base, with 7 bases between the two germline ends. The CDR3 length is 14 residues. The germline V gene encodes CDR1 MNHEY and CDR2 SVGAGI. The CDR3 DNA is TGTGCCAGCAGTTACTCGGGCACATCCTACGAGCAGTACTTC. This gives the protein CASSYSGTSYEQYF.

V gene TRBV7-2 combines with J gene TRBJ2-7, with D perhaps TRBD1 (6 bases). Germline assignment: CDR1 SGHTA and CDR2 FQGNSA. The V and J ends lost 1 base and 2 bases respectively, with 12 bases between them. The CDR3 contains 15 residues. The CDR3 spells CASSLGGGPPYEQYF. CDR3 nucleotides: TGTGCCAGCAGCTTAGGAGGGGGACCCCCCTACGAGCAGTACTTC.

This CDR3 reads CASSPGQGQDTQYF. CDR3 DNA: TGTGCCAGCAGCCCGGGACAGGGCCAGGATACGCAGTATTTT. This rearrangement joins TRBV5-6 to TRBJ2-3, with 9 bases fitting TRBD1. Losses at the gene ends were 4 bases for V and 6 bases for J; bases not matched to a gene: 6. Germline V CDR1 and CDR2: SGHDT, YYEEEE. The CDR3 has 14 amino acids.

The DNA of the CDR3 is TGTGCCAGCAGTTTCCAGGCCGGGGCTGAAGCTTTCTTT. Amino acid sequence: CASSFQAGAEAFF. The rearrangement joins TRBV27 to TRBJ1-1; no clear D gene. V was trimmed by 3 bases and J by 6 bases, leaving 11 bases between them. The germline V gene has CDR1 MNHEY and CDR2 SMNVEV (reference sequence). The CDR3 has 13 residues.

The chain links TRBV5-1 to TRBJ2-7; no clear D gene. Germline values: CDR1 SGHRS, CDR2 YFSETQ. The CDR3 loop spans 13 amino acids. V lost 1 base to trimming and J lost 4 bases, with 9 bases between them. CDR3 sequence: CASSLSAGYEQYF. The CDR3 nucleotides are TGCGCCAGCAGCTTGTCGGCAGGTTACGAGCAGTACTTC.

The rearrangement uses TRBV15 and TRBJ2-7; D unresolved. CDR1 is LNHNV and CDR2 is YYDKDF in the germline V gene (reference sequence). With 0 bases removed from V and 1 base from J, the gap between germline ends came to 10 bases. The CDR3 sequence is 15 residues long. For the CDR3, the DNA is TGTGCCACCAGCAGAGATTATGGGTATTCCTACGAGCAGTACTTC. Translation gives CATSRDYGYSYEQYF. The entire variable domain, with the rest obtained from reference TRBV15 and TRBJ2-7, is as follows: DAMVIQNPRYQVTQFGKPVTLSCSQTLNHNVMYWYQQKSSQAPKLLFHYYDKDFNNEADTPDNFQSRRPNTSFCFLDIRSPGLGDTAMYLCATSRDYGYSYEQYFGPGTRLTVT.

This chain links TRBV30 with TRBJ2-1; possible D gene TRBD2, 6 bases. The CDR3 has 12 residues. Trimming took 0 bases from V and 10 from J, leaving 10 bases between them. Germline V gene lookup returns CDR1 GTSNPN and CDR2 SVGIG (reference sequence). The DNA of the CDR3 is TGTGCCTGGAGTGTAGGGAGGACGGAGCAGTTCTTC. Translated, it gives CAWSVGRTEQFF.

V usage is TRBV7-2 and J usage is TRBJ2-7; 10 bases fit TRBD2. The CDR3 runs to 14 residues. Unmatched junction bases numbered 6, after V lost 6 bases and J lost 4 bases. Germline CDR1 reads SGHTA; CDR2 reads FQGNSA. This chain's CDR3 is CASSPAGGFYEQYF. The CDR3 DNA sequence: TGTGCCAGCAGTCCAGCGGGGGGGTTTTACGAGCAGTACTTC.

This clone occurred once. The chain is built from TRBV28 and TRBJ2-7; tentatively, D is TRBD1 (5 bases). From germline, CDR1 is MDHEN and CDR2 SYDVKM. V gave up 7 bases and J gave up 2 bases, with 12 bases separating them. The CDR3 is 13 amino acids. The CDR3: CASKTGPAYEQYF. CDR3 nucleotide sequence: TGTGCCAGCAAAACAGGTCCGGCCTACGAGCAGTACTTC.

The chain uses TRBV5-4 and TRBJ1-1, with D possibly TRBD1 on 5 matching bases. The CDR3 contains 14 residues. The V gene lost 3 bases and the J gene lost 2 bases, with 11 bases spanning the gap. CDR1 is SGHNT, CDR2 YYREEE, per germline (reference sequence). In DNA, the CDR3 is TGTGCCAGCAGCTATCGACAGTTCAACACTGAAGCTTTCTTT. This codes for CASSYRQFNTEAFF.

The chain links TRBV29-1 to TRBJ2-7; D uncertain. Germline CDR1 and CDR2: SQVTM and ANQGSEA. The CDR3 is 13 amino acids. The germline V and J ends were trimmed by 6 bases and 1 base, with 13 bases remaining between them. CDR3 sequence: CSVKGSLSYEQYF. CDR3 in DNA: TGCAGCGTAAAGGGAAGCTTATCCTACGAGCAGTACTTC.

The V and J genes are TRBV6-5 and TRBJ1-3; 7 bases agree with TRBD1. Germline CDR1 is MNHEY and CDR2 is SVGAGI. This CDR3 spans 15 amino acids. The V and J ends lost 5 bases and 0 bases, in that order; junction bases with no gene match: 4. CDR3 in DNA: TGTGCCAGCAGTAAAGACAGGGACTCTGGAAACACCATATATTTT. It translates to CASSKDRDSGNTIYF.

V usage is TRBV6-5 and J usage is TRBJ1-2; maybe TRBD1 (6 bases). The germline V and J ends were trimmed by 5 bases and 5 bases, with 12 bases remaining between them. This CDR3 contains 13 residues. The germline V gene encodes CDR1 MNHEY and CDR2 SVGAGI. CDR3 protein: CASSIDRKYGYTF. Here the CDR3 DNA reads TGTGCCAGCAGTATCGACAGGAAGTATGGCTACACCTTC.

The CDR3 sequence: CASSRVGAWETQYF. CDR3 bases: TGTGCCAGCAGCAGAGTGGGGGCATGGGAGACCCAGTACTTC. The chain couples TRBV9 to TRBJ2-5; TRBD1 is a possible D gene (6 bases). V was clipped by 4 bases and J by 5 bases, with 15 bases between them. The CDR3 has 14 amino acids. Germline CDR1 reads SGDLS; CDR2 reads YYNGEE.

Turning to this clone: Mismatch with germline at one junction end may stem from a read error. The CDR3 DNA reads as TGTGCTAGCAGCTTAGGCCGGGAGGGTAATGAAAAACTGTTTTTT. Its protein is CASSLGREGNEKLFF. The chain recombines TRBV7-7 with TRBJ1-4; D remains ambiguous. Per the germline V gene, CDR1 is SSHAT and CDR2 is FNYEAQ (reference sequence). This CDR3 region has 15 residues.